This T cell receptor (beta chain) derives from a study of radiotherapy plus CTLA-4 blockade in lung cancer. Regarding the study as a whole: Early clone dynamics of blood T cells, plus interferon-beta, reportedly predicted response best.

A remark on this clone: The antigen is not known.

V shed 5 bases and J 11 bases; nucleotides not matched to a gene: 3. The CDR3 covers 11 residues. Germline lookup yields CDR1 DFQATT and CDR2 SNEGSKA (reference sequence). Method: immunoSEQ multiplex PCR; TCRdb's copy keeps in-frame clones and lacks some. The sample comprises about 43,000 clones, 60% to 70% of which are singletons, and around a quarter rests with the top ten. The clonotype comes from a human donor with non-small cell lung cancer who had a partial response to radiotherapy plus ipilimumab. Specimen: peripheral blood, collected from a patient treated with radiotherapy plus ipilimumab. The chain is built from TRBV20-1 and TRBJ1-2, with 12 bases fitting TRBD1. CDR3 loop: CSAGTGGAYTF. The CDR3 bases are TGCAGTGCTGGGACAGGGGGCGCTTACACCTTC.